Below, 29 T cell receptor beta chains from the same sample are listed, as sequenced in a study of T cell changes during pregnancy in multiple sclerosis. The repertoire was sequenced with immunoSEQ multiplex PCR; TCRdb's copy has only in-frame clones and lacks some. The repertoire holds 35,000 to 45,000 clones, with approximately 90% as singletons. Here the sequenced sample was peripheral blood, taken before pregnancy. The receptors come from a female donor with multiple sclerosis, enrolled in a pregnancy study.

The genes are TRBV4-1 and TRBJ2-2; 9 bases are a match to TRBD2. CDR1 and CDR2 (germline): MGHRA, YSYEKL. With 4 bases clipped from V and 3 bases from J, the junction kept 9 bases outside the gene matches. The CDR3 length is 17 residues. Here the CDR3 reads CASSRALAGGDTGELFF. CDR3 bases: TGCGCCAGCAGCCGGGCCTTGGCGGGAGGGGACACCGGGGAGCTGTTTTTT.

This chain links TRBV10-2 with TRBJ2-1; 13 bases line up with TRBD2. Germline CDR1 WSHSY, CDR2 SAAADI. Unmatched junction bases numbered 7, after V lost 2 bases and J lost 15 bases. This CDR3 contains 14 residues. CDR3 sequence (DNA): TGCGCCAGCAGTGAGGCCGGGACTAGCGGGAAGGGGTTCTTC. It is translated as CASSEAGTSGKGFF.

The chain recombines TRBV7-3 with TRBJ2-1; tentatively, D is TRBD1 (5 bases). Trimming left V 5 bases short and J 0 bases short, with 14 bases between. CDR1 SGHTA and CDR2 FQGTGA come from the germline V gene. The CDR3 has 16 residues. The CDR3 region is CASSPRDATSYNEQFF. The CDR3 DNA sequence: TGTGCCAGCAGCCCCAGGGATGCCACCTCCTACAATGAGCAGTTCTTC.

The gene calls are TRBV7-9 and TRBJ1-1; D call uncertain. Per the germline V gene, CDR1 is SEHNR and CDR2 is FQNEAQ (reference sequence). This CDR3 comprises 11 residues. V lost 5 bases, J lost 5 bases, and 6 bases lay in between. CDR3 sequence (DNA): TGTGCCAGCAGCCCCGGGACTGAAGCTTTCTTT. Its protein product is CASSPGTEAFF.

The chain has TRBV30 and TRBJ2-1; 7 bases are shared with TRBD2. The length of the CDR3 is 16 residues. Looked up from germline, CDR1 is GTSNPN and CDR2 is SVGIG (reference sequence). Unmatched junction bases numbered 6, after V lost 0 bases and J lost 1 base. Written as DNA, the CDR3 is TGTGCCTGGAGTGTTCGAGCGGGATTTTCCTACAATGAGCAGTTCTTC. This translates into CAWSVRAGFSYNEQFF.

The J gene is TRBJ2-2, the V gene TRBV11-2; 7 bases are a match to TRBD1. The length of the CDR3 is 15 residues. Germline values: CDR1 SGHAT, CDR2 FQNNGV. With V trimmed by 1 base and J by 4 bases, 3 bases remained unmatched. The CDR3 reads CASSLGGQLTGELFF. DNA of the CDR3: TGTGCCAGCAGCTTAGGGGGACAGCTCACCGGGGAGCTGTTTTTT.

The chain carries TRBV6-5 and TRBJ2-7; 10 nucleotides align to TRBD2. V shed 7 bases, J shed 5 bases, and the junction held 5 bases outside the gene matches. The germline V gene encodes CDR1 MNHEY and CDR2 SVGAGI. This CDR3 comprises 13 residues. CDR3 region: CASKRAGGNEQYF. In DNA form, the CDR3 reads TGTGCCAGCAAGAGAGCGGGAGGGAACGAGCAGTACTTC.

This chain connects TRBV29-1 to TRBJ2-2; 7 bases match TRBD2. There are 15 residues in the CDR3. CDR1 SQVTM and CDR2 ANQGSEA come from the germline V gene. J lost 1 base, V lost 6 bases, and 8 bases had no gene match. CDR3 loop: CSVELAGLNTGELFF. The CDR3 DNA is TGCAGCGTAGAGTTAGCGGGCTTGAACACCGGGGAGCTGTTTTTT.

The CDR3 here is CASSSTGLGSYEQYF. In DNA, the CDR3 is TGTGCCAGCAGTTCGACAGGGTTAGGTTCCTACGAGCAGTACTTC. This sequence joins TRBV27 and TRBJ2-7; 7 bases are shared with TRBD1. CDR1 and CDR2 from the germline V gene are MNHEY and SMNVEV (reference sequence). V was clipped by 4 bases and J by 1 base; unmatched bases: 7. This CDR3 is 15 amino acids long.

V gene TRBV27 combines with J gene TRBJ2-7; 8 bases are a match to TRBD2. CDR1 is MNHEY and CDR2 is SMNVEV in the germline V gene (reference sequence). This CDR3 is 16 amino acids long. The V and J ends lost 5 bases and 7 bases, in that order; junction bases with no gene match: 16. The CDR3 coding sequence is TGTGCCAGCAGTGAGTCCGCCCCGGGACTAGTGGTTGAGCAGTACTTC. Amino acid sequence: CASSESAPGLVVEQYF.

By share of the sample, this clone is medium-sized. V is TRBV27 and J is TRBJ2-7; D is perhaps TRBD2 (6 bases). The CDR3 is 15 amino acids. Trimming cost V 3 bases and J 0 bases, with 12 bases left between them. Germline V gene sequence: CDR1 MNHEY, CDR2 SMNVEV (reference sequence). The CDR3 here is CASSFGGPSSYEQYF. In DNA form, the CDR3 reads TGTGCCAGCAGTTTTGGAGGGCCAAGCTCCTACGAGCAGTACTTC.

The chain employs TRBV4-1 and TRBJ2-2, with D perhaps matching TRBD1 (5 bases). The CDR3 covers 14 residues. Trimming stripped 6 bases from V and 3 bases from J, with 11 bases between. Germline V gene sequence: CDR1 MGHRA, CDR2 YSYEKL. The CDR3 DNA sequence: TGCGCCAGCAGTCTAACAGGATACACCGGGGAGCTGTTTTTT. Translated, it gives CASSLTGYTGELFF.

The V gene is TRBV5-5, the J gene TRBJ2-3; D remains ambiguous. CDR3 size: 14 residues. CDR1 is SGHKS, CDR2 YYEKEE, per germline (reference sequence). Trimming left V 0 bases short and J 10 bases short, with 15 bases between. The CDR3 region is CASSLEAIASPQYF. For the CDR3, the DNA is TGTGCCAGCAGCTTGGAAGCCATCGCGTCCCCGCAGTATTTT.

V and J are TRBV6-5 and TRBJ2-5, with 9 bases identical to TRBD1. The CDR3 is made up of 15 amino acids. The germline V gene has CDR1 MNHEY and CDR2 SVGAGI. Trimming took 6 bases from V and 5 from J; bases not matched to a gene: 10. The CDR3, as DNA: TGTGCCAGCAGCCCTGGGACAGGGAGGTTGGAGACCCAGTACTTC. The encoded protein is CASSPGTGRLETQYF.

This clone was found once. The chain recombines TRBV6-1 with TRBJ1-2, with D perhaps matching TRBD1 (5 bases). CDR3 length equals 14 residues. The V gene lost 4 bases and the J gene lost 6 bases, with 15 bases spanning the gap. Germline CDR1 is MNHNS and CDR2 is SASEGT. The CDR3 coding sequence is TGTGCCAGCAGTGCCCGGGGGGGTAGGGATGGCTACACCTTC. Protein product: CASSARGGRDGYTF.

The genes are TRBV27 and TRBJ1-5; D gene ambiguous. This CDR3 comprises 15 residues. V shed 0 bases and J shed 3 bases, with 9 bases lying between them. From germline, CDR1 is MNHEY and CDR2 SMNVEV (reference sequence). The CDR3 protein is CASSLSTGLNQPQHF. The CDR3 DNA sequence: TGTGCCAGCAGTTTATCAACCGGACTCAATCAGCCCCAGCATTTT.

The chain employs TRBV6-6 and TRBJ2-7; TRBD2 matches 8 bases. J gave up 1 base and V 5 bases, and 10 bases lay outside the gene matches. This CDR3 contains 16 residues. Looked up from germline, CDR1 is MNHNY and CDR2 is SVGAGI (reference sequence). CDR3 amino acids: CASSRQSGSGSYEQYF. The CDR3 nucleotides are TGTGCCAGCAGTCGCCAGAGCGGGAGTGGTTCCTACGAGCAGTACTTC.

This chain joins TRBV5-1 and TRBJ2-5; TRBD2 agrees at 12 bases. Germline-derived CDR1 and CDR2 are SGHRS and YFSETQ. This CDR3 contains 14 residues. V shed 5 bases, J shed 5 bases, and the junction held 4 bases outside the gene matches. CDR3 in amino acids: CASRRLAGVETQYF. CDR3 sequence (DNA): TGCGCCAGCAGGCGACTAGCGGGAGTTGAGACCCAGTACTTC. Supplemented by reference TRBV5-1 and TRBJ2-5, the full variable domain reads KAGVTQTPRYLIKTRGQQVTLSCSPISGHRSVSWYQQTPGQGLQFLFEYFSETQRNKGNFPGRFSGRQFSNSRSEMNVSTLELGDSALYLCASRRLAGVETQYFGPGTRLLVL.

The chain employs TRBV30 and TRBJ2-5; weak D call: TRBD2 (5 bases). The V gene lost 2 bases and the J gene lost 13 bases, with 20 bases spanning the gap. Germline loops: CDR1 GTSNPN, CDR2 SVGIG (reference sequence). This CDR3 has 13 residues. The CDR3 DNA reads as TGTGCCTGGAGTCTGCAGGCCGAGGGCAGTCGGTACTTC. It specifies CAWSLQAEGSRYF.

The chain employs TRBV18 and TRBJ2-7, with no clear D. CDR1 and CDR2 from the germline V gene are KGHSH and LQKENI. V was cut by 2 bases and J by 0 bases, with 8 bases left in between. CDR3 size: 14 residues. DNA of the CDR3: TGTGCCAGCTCACCAATGGCAGACTCCTACGAGCAGTACTTC. Its protein is CASSPMADSYEQYF.

V and J are TRBV7-2 and TRBJ1-2; no definite D call. Per germline, CDR1 SGHTA and CDR2 FQGNSA. Trimming cost V 1 base and J 4 bases, with 4 bases left between them. The CDR3 is 12 residues long. The CDR3 nucleotides read TGTGCCAGCAGCTTAGACAGCTATGGCTACACCTTC. It specifies CASSLDSYGYTF.

The rearrangement links TRBV27 to TRBJ1-4; maybe TRBD1 (6 bases). The CDR3 extends over 16 amino acids. Deletions cut 4 bases from V and 5 bases from J, with 17 bases between. CDR1 and CDR2 (germline): MNHEY, SMNVEV (reference sequence). The CDR3 protein is CASSSQGTEGNEKLFF. The CDR3, as DNA: TGTGCCAGCAGTTCGCAGGGGACCGAAGGGAATGAAAAACTGTTTTTT.

This chain joins TRBV7-2 and TRBJ1-1; D uncertain. Trimming took off 4 bases at V and 0 bases at J, with 9 bases between the two ends. The CDR3 runs to 14 residues. Germline lookup yields CDR1 SGHTA and CDR2 FQGNSA. The CDR3 region is CASSSQAMNTEAFF. The DNA for the CDR3 is TGTGCCAGCAGCTCCCAGGCGATGAACACTGAAGCTTTCTTT.

V gene TRBV19 combines with J gene TRBJ1-1; D unresolved. The V end was cut by 6 bases, the J end by 1 base, with 9 bases between. Germline V lookup: CDR1 LNHDA, CDR2 SQIVND (reference sequence). The CDR3 loop spans 13 amino acids. CDR3 sequence: CASSRTQNTEAFF. CDR3 DNA sequence: TGTGCCAGTAGCCGAACACAGAACACTGAAGCTTTCTTT.

This sequence joins TRBV27 and TRBJ2-3, with 8 bases aligning to TRBD1. The CDR3 totals 16 residues. Germline CDR1 is MNHEY and CDR2 is SMNVEV (reference sequence). V was clipped by 8 bases and J by 4 bases; unmatched bases: 14. The CDR3 sequence is CASRYGQGFFADTQYF. In DNA form, the CDR3 reads TGTGCCAGCCGGTACGGACAGGGTTTTTTTGCAGATACGCAGTATTTT.

The chain joins TRBV5-1 to TRBJ2-3; 8 positions match TRBD1. CDR3 length: 15 amino acids. The J segment lost 0 bases and the V segment lost 6 bases, leaving 6 bases of the junction unmatched. Germline V lookup: CDR1 SGHRS, CDR2 YFSETQ. The DNA for the CDR3 is TGCGCCAGCACACCGACAGGGGCCAGCACAGATACGCAGTATTTT. This gives the protein CASTPTGASTDTQYF.

This sequence joins TRBV5-1 and TRBJ1-1; D is undetermined. Germline V CDR1 and CDR2: SGHRS, YFSETQ. Trimming removed 0 bases at V and 0 bases at J, with 9 bases between. CDR3 size: 15 residues. CDR3 sequence: CASSLDPGMNTEAFF. The DNA of the CDR3 is TGCGCCAGCAGCTTGGATCCGGGGATGAACACTGAAGCTTTCTTT.

This chain links TRBV4-1 with TRBJ2-5; 12 bases match TRBD1. CDR1 and CDR2 (germline): MGHRA, YSYEKL. The J segment lost 5 bases and the V segment lost 5 bases, leaving 9 bases of the junction unmatched. The CDR3 consists of 16 residues. CDR3 DNA sequence: TGCGCCAGCAGCTCCCCCGGGACAGGGGGCCGGGAGACCCAGTACTTC. Protein product: CASSSPGTGGRETQYF.

The chain carries TRBV30 and TRBJ2-1, with TRBD2 matching 8 bases. The CDR3 extends over 13 amino acids. Germline V gene sequence: CDR1 GTSNPN, CDR2 SVGIG (reference sequence). Trimming at V came to 4 bases and at J to 10 bases, leaving 9 bases not matched to a gene. This chain's CDR3 is CAWTSGFLLEQFF. The CDR3 DNA reads TGTGCCTGGACTAGCGGGTTCCTTCTGGAGCAGTTCTTC. Looking up the rest from reference TRBV30 and TRBJ2-1 gives the full variable domain: SQTIHQWPATLVQPVGSPLSLECTVEGTSNPNLYWYRQAAGRGLQLLFYSVGIGQISSEVPQNLSASRPQDRQFILSSKKLLLSDSGFYLCAWTSGFLLEQFFGPGTRLTVL.